The 14 T cell receptor beta chains listed next were all sequenced from one sample in a study of OX40 agonist ivuxolimab in advanced cancers. Libraries were prepared by immunoSEQ multiplex PCR; TCRdb keeps only in-frame clonotypes and omits some of them. The sample lists fewer than 70,000 clones; approximately 80% were seen once. The sequencing here drew on CD4+ or CD8+ T cells sorted from blood, taken in a trial of the OX40 agonist ivuxolimab. The receptors here all came from an adult with an advanced solid tumor such as melanoma, head and neck, liver or kidney cancer.

The chain couples TRBV5-4 to TRBJ1-2; D might be TRBD1 (5 bases). The V end was cut by 4 bases, the J end by 7 bases, with 17 bases between. The V gene's germline CDR1 is SGHNT and CDR2 YYREEE (reference sequence). The CDR3 spans 14 residues. CDR3 residues: CASSQTGGPLGYTF. The CDR3, as DNA: TGTGCCAGCAGCCAGACGGGGGGTCCCCTTGGCTACACCTTC.

The gene calls are TRBV6-5 and TRBJ2-7; 9 positions match TRBD1. From germline, CDR1 is MNHEY and CDR2 SVGAGI. V dropped 4 bases and J dropped 6; count of bases not matched to a gene: 7. The CDR3 totals 14 residues. The CDR3 region is CASSSRDRAGEQYF. In nucleotides, the CDR3 is TGTGCCAGCAGTTCCCGGGACAGGGCCGGCGAGCAGTACTTC.

This chain connects TRBV10-2 to TRBJ2-4; D not certain. Germline CDR1 WSHSY, CDR2 SAAADI. V was cut by 4 bases and J by 3 bases, with 7 bases left in between. The CDR3 is 13 amino acids. The CDR3 coding sequence is TGCGCCAGCAGTGGGTCTGACAAAAACATTCAGTACTTC. It encodes CASSGSDKNIQYF.

This chain uses TRBV19 with TRBJ2-3; tentatively, D is TRBD2 (5 bases). Germline lookup yields CDR1 LNHDA and CDR2 SQIVND (reference sequence). There are 16 residues in the CDR3. V lost 5 bases to trimming and J lost 2 bases, with 17 bases between them. In nucleotides, the CDR3 is TGTGCCAGTAGTCCAATACCGGACTGGCTCACAGATACGCAGTATTTT. Protein product: CASSPIPDWLTDTQYF.

The gene calls are TRBV6-1 and TRBJ1-5; D remains unclear. Germline-derived CDR1 and CDR2 are MNHNS and SASEGT. The CDR3 has 15 amino acids. The V gene lost 3 bases and the J gene lost 0 bases, with 9 bases spanning the gap. The CDR3 sequence: CASSDGPSSNQPQHF. DNA for the CDR3: TGTGCCAGCAGTGACGGACCCTCTAGCAATCAGCCCCAGCATTTT.

DNA of the CDR3: TGCGCCAGCAGCCAAACCGGGCACGAGCAGTACTTC. This translates into CASSQTGHEQYF. The V call is TRBV5-1, the J call TRBJ2-7; no clear D gene. Germline CDR1 is SGHRS and CDR2 is YFSETQ. The V gene lost 4 bases and the J gene lost 5 bases, with 10 bases spanning the gap. CDR3 length equals 12 residues.

The chain has TRBV15 and TRBJ1-1, with TRBD1 as a possible D gene (5 bases). V was pared by 0 bases and J by 2 bases, with 25 bases between. Germline values: CDR1 LNHNV, CDR2 YYDKDF (reference sequence). The CDR3 covers 20 residues. DNA of the CDR3: TGTGCCACCAGCAGAGATAAGGGGAAGGTAGTAGCGATCGAAAACACTGAAGCTTTCTTT. This encodes CATSRDKGKVVAIENTEAFF.

The rearrangement uses TRBV10-3 and TRBJ2-7; 8 bases agree with TRBD1. Germline-derived CDR1 and CDR2 are ENHRY and SYGVKD. V shed 4 bases, J shed 0 bases, and the junction held 2 bases outside the gene matches. This CDR3 is 14 amino acids long. The CDR3 region is CAISGGQGSYEQYF. In DNA, the CDR3 is TGTGCCATCAGTGGTGGACAGGGCTCCTACGAGCAGTACTTC.

V and J are TRBV4-1 and TRBJ1-6; D gene unclear. The CDR3 contains 13 residues. In germline, CDR1 is MGHRA, CDR2 YSYEKL. V was cut by 0 bases and J by 7 bases, with 4 bases left in between. CDR3 DNA: TGCGCCAGCAGCCAAGATAAGAATTCACCCCTCCACTTT. Protein product: CASSQDKNSPLHF.

This sequence joins TRBV27 and TRBJ1-6; the D gene is possibly TRBD1 (6 bases). The germline V and J ends were trimmed by 2 bases and 3 bases, with 11 bases remaining between them. CDR3 length: 16 residues. Per germline, CDR1 MNHEY and CDR2 SMNVEV (reference sequence). CDR3 nucleotides: TGTGCCAGCAGTTTAGGGACGGACAGCTATAATTCACCCCTCCACTTT. The encoded protein is CASSLGTDSYNSPLHF.

The chain couples TRBV5-1 to TRBJ2-1, with 7 bases fitting TRBD1. The CDR3 length is 16 residues. V lost 3 bases, J lost 9 bases, and 15 bases stayed unmatched. The germline CDR1 and CDR2 sequences are SGHRS and YFSETQ. As DNA, the CDR3 is TGCGCCAGCAGCTCAGCCCGAGGGACAGAGTATCTTGAGCAGTTCTTC. Translating it yields CASSSARGTEYLEQFF.

The chain is built from TRBV5-6 and TRBJ1-2, with 7 bases aligning to TRBD1. Germline-derived CDR1 and CDR2 are SGHDT and YYEEEE. With V trimmed by 4 bases and J by 6 bases, 12 bases remained unmatched. The CDR3 covers 15 residues. CDR3 in DNA: TGTGCCAGCAGCCCGGTACCGCCTCAGGGGGATGGCTACACCTTC. It is translated as CASSPVPPQGDGYTF.

This sequence joins TRBV21-1 and TRBJ1-4. TRBV21-1 is given as a pseudogene. The CDR3 has 13 amino acids. DNA for the CDR3: TGTGCCAGCAGCCCTTGGCGGGGTGAAAAACTGTTTTTT. This encodes CASSPWRGEKLFF.

This clone occurred a few times. This CDR3 is CASSERTNLDPQHF. The CDR3 nucleotides read TGTGCCAGCAGTGAAAGGACCAACTTGGACCCCCAGCATTTT. The chain joins TRBV25-1 to TRBJ1-5, with unresolved D. The CDR3 extends over 14 amino acids. V dropped 2 bases and J dropped 10 bases, with 15 bases sitting between them. Germline V CDR1 and CDR2: MGHDK, SYGVNS.